The source of this TCR beta chain is a study of cytomegalovirus exposure and HLA in healthy donors. In the PCR, 60 Vbeta and 13 Jbeta primers were used. The assay was immunoSEQ multiplex PCR, and TCRdb's table has in-frame clones only and misses some. The table shows 150,000 to 200,000 clones, with roughly 80% occurring only once. CDR1 and CDR2 (germline): MNHNS, SASEGT. Trimming removed 4 bases from V and 2 bases from J, with 6 bases in between. The CDR3 consists of 13 residues. The chain joins TRBV6-1 to TRBJ1-5; D remains unclear. The sequence came from a woman aged 40 to 49 in good health and CMV-seropositive. The specimen sequenced was PBMCs. The CDR3 region is CASSGYGNQPQHF. The CDR3 nucleotides read TGTGCCAGCAGTGGTTATGGCAATCAGCCCCAGCATTTT.